Sequencing of this T cell receptor beta chain was carried out in a study of shared clonotypes between healthy human individuals. The method was immunoSEQ multiplex PCR; TCRdb's version includes in-frame clones alone and lacks a portion of them. The data show roughly 2.1 million clones, approximately 94% seen once. This clone was detected a few times. Other DNA sequences of this sample code for an identical CDR3. Naive CD8 isolation took CD45RO-negative cells positively selected for CCR7 and excluded terminally differentiated effector memory CD45RA+ cells. Germline V gives CDR1 SGDLS, CDR2 YYNGEE. V shed 4 bases and J shed 1 base, with 14 bases lying between them. The CDR3 sequence is 15 residues long.

V and J are TRBV9 and TRBJ1-1; D is uncertain. The sample comprised naive CD8+ T cells from PBMCs. This receptor was taken from a man aged 18 to 29 in good health. Some clones in this sample may be carry-over from other donors' samples. CDR3 nucleotides: TGTGCCAGCAGCCCTCGGGGTAACCAGAACACTGAAGCTTTCTTT. Its translation is CASSPRGNQNTEAFF.